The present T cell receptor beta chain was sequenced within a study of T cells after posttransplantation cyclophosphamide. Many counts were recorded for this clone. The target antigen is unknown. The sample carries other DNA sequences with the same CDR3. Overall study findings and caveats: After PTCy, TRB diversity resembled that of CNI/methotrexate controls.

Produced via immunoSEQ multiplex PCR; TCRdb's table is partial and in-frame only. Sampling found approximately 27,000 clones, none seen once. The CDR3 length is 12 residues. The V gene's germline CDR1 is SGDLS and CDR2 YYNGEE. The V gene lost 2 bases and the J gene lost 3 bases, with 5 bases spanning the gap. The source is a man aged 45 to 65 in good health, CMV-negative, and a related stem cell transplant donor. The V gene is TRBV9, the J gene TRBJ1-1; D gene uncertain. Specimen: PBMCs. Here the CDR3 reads CASSVGDTEAFF. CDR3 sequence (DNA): TGTGCCAGCAGCGTCGGGGACACTGAAGCTTTCTTT.